This T cell receptor beta chain is drawn from a study of blood T cell repertoires in COVID-19. The overall study: Collection of acute and convalescent COVID-19 samples took place in the United States, Italy and Spain.

In the original analysis: Amplified reference gene primers provided the basis for estimating nucleated cell counts. Measured with immunoSEQ multiplex PCR; TCRdb has only the in-frame clones, and not every one. V and J calls plus clone size are reproduced from that table; the DNA served to infer D and trimming. The sample comprises about 250,000 clones, 70% to 90% of which are singletons, and roughly 3% rests with the top ten. The sample was peripheral blood. The sequence was collected from a man between 18 and 35 years old with active or convalescent COVID-19.

CDR3: CASSLTGTSGRIAKNIQYF. In DNA, the CDR3 is TGCGCCAGCAGCTTAACCGGGACTAGCGGGAGGATAGCCAAAAACATTCAGTACTTC. This chain links TRBV5-1 with TRBJ2-4; 15 bases are shared with TRBD2. The CDR3 has 19 amino acids. V was clipped by 2 bases and J by 0 bases; unmatched bases: 6. Per germline, CDR1 SGHRS and CDR2 YFSETQ.